Listed here are 16 T cell receptor beta chains from one sample, sequenced in a study of blood T cell repertoires in COVID-19. Measured with immunoSEQ multiplex PCR; TCRdb has only the in-frame clones, and not every one. The sample consists of nearly 90,000 clones, about 91% of them appearing once. Input material: peripheral blood. Source of these receptors: a man aged 55 to 69 with acute or convalescent COVID-19.

This rearrangement joins TRBV6-5 to TRBJ2-1, with D unclear. V dropped 0 bases and J dropped 8 bases, with 8 bases sitting between them. Germline-derived CDR1 and CDR2 are MNHEY and SVGAGI. The CDR3 contains 13 residues. The CDR3 loop reads CASSYSRRDEQFF. CDR3 bases: TGTGCCAGCAGTTACTCGAGACGGGATGAGCAGTTCTTC.

The rearrangement uses TRBV7-3 and TRBJ2-3, with no clear D. Germline V gives CDR1 SGHTA, CDR2 FQGTGA. The CDR3 contains 12 residues. V was pared by 5 bases and J by 3 bases, with 6 bases between. CDR3 nucleotide sequence: TGTGCCAGCAGCGCCGGGACAGATACGCAGTATTTT. Translating it yields CASSAGTDTQYF.

The chain uses TRBV19 and TRBJ2-5; TRBD1 matches at 7 bases. The CDR3 is 14 residues long. Trimming removed 3 bases from V and 5 bases from J; junction bases left unmatched: 6. The germline V gene has CDR1 LNHDA and CDR2 SQIVND (reference sequence). The CDR3 spells CASSITGEWETQYF. For the CDR3, the DNA is TGTGCCAGTAGTATCACAGGGGAGTGGGAGACCCAGTACTTC.

CDR3 nucleotide sequence: TGCAGCGTTGACCCGGAGACAGGGGACGAGCAGTACTTC. It encodes CSVDPETGDEQYF. The V call is TRBV29-1, the J call TRBJ2-7; TRBD1 aligns across 8 bases. The CDR3 runs 13 residues. The ends lost 3 bases at V and 5 bases at J; junction bases unmatched: 6. Germline values: CDR1 SQVTM, CDR2 ANQGSEA.

This chain links TRBV24-1 with TRBJ2-1; 9 bases map to TRBD1. The J segment lost 0 bases and the V segment lost 7 bases, leaving 12 bases of the junction unmatched. CDR3 length: 18 residues. Germline loops: CDR1 KGHDR, CDR2 SFDVKD. CDR3 bases: TGTGCCACCAGCCACACCACCGGGACAGGGTACTCCTACAATGAGCAGTTCTTC. This sequence encodes CATSHTTGTGYSYNEQFF.

The genes are TRBV3-1 (or the pseudogene TRBV3-2) and TRBJ2-5, with 13 bases matching TRBD2. The CDR3 has 15 amino acids. V lost 4 bases to trimming and J lost 5 bases; unmatched junction nucleotides: 4. Germline-derived CDR1 and CDR2 are LGHDT and YNNKEL (reference sequence). CDR3 sequence (DNA): TGTGCCAGCAGCCCCCCGGGACTAGCGGGGGAGACCCAGTACTTC. This gives the protein CASSPPGLAGETQYF.

The J gene is TRBJ2-3, the V gene TRBV3-1 (or the pseudogene TRBV3-2), with 9 bases aligning to TRBD2. The germline CDR1 and CDR2 sequences are LGHDT and YNNKEL (reference sequence). Germline trimming cut 0 bases from V and 0 bases from J; bases unmatched to any gene: 10. The CDR3 loop spans 19 amino acids. CDR3 sequence reads: CASSQDSAGGLLSTDTQYF. The DNA of the CDR3 is TGTGCCAGCAGCCAAGACAGCGCGGGGGGGCTACTTAGCACAGATACGCAGTATTTT.

The rearrangement joins TRBV5-1 to TRBJ2-3; D gene uncertain. Germline V gene lookup returns CDR1 SGHRS and CDR2 YFSETQ. The germline V and J ends were trimmed by 0 bases and 0 bases, with 11 bases remaining between them. The length of the CDR3 is 16 residues. The DNA of the CDR3 is TGCGCCAGCAGCTTGGGCAGGCAAATTAGCACAGATACGCAGTATTTT. It specifies CASSLGRQISTDTQYF.

The V call is TRBV5-1, the J call TRBJ2-7, with 9 bases matching TRBD2. This CDR3 is built from 16 residues. V shed 2 bases and J 2 bases; nucleotides not matched to a gene: 8. CDR1 is SGHRS, CDR2 YFSETQ, per germline. In DNA form, the CDR3 reads TGCGCCAGCAGCTTCTTAGCGGGAGAAAAGACCTACGAGCAGTACTTC. It codes for CASSFLAGEKTYEQYF.

This clone was observed once. The rearrangement joins TRBV24-1 to TRBJ2-7; maybe TRBD1 (6 bases). Germline V gene lookup returns CDR1 KGHDR and CDR2 SFDVKD. Trimming pared 3 bases from V and 6 bases from J, leaving 11 bases between. The CDR3 totals 13 residues. CDR3 coding DNA: TGTGCCACCAGTGATGGGGGCTCGGTCGAGCAGTACTTC. Its translation: CATSDGGSVEQYF.

V is TRBV5-1 and J is TRBJ1-5; no definite D call. CDR1 is SGHRS and CDR2 is YFSETQ in the germline V gene. The CDR3 length is 13 residues. V lost 9 bases and J 7 bases, leaving 17 bases between the germline ends. Here the CDR3 DNA reads TGCGCCACTCAAGGCACAGTTGGCCAGCCCCAGCATTTT. Protein: CATQGTVGQPQHF.

The rearrangement links TRBV19 to TRBJ2-3; 14 bases are a match to TRBD2. The CDR3 length is 15 residues. The V gene end was trimmed by 5 bases and the J gene end by 8 bases; junction bases not matched to a gene: 6. CDR1 and CDR2 from the germline V gene are LNHDA and SQIVND (reference sequence). CDR3 sequence: CASSSGLAGDGTQYF. The CDR3 bases are TGTGCCAGTAGTTCGGGACTAGCGGGAGATGGTACGCAGTATTTT.

This chain connects TRBV5-1 to TRBJ1-1; no clear D. Per germline, CDR1 SGHRS and CDR2 YFSETQ. V gave up 0 bases and J gave up 5 bases, with 11 bases separating them. The CDR3 sequence is 14 residues long. CDR3 nucleotide sequence: TGCGCCAGCAGCTTGGTTGAGAAGAAGACTGAAGCTTTCTTT. Encoded protein: CASSLVEKKTEAFF.

J is TRBJ2-7 and V is TRBV5-6, with a weak D call TRBD1 (7 bases). The CDR3 loop spans 16 amino acids. The germline gives CDR1 SGHDT, CDR2 YYEEEE. Trimming stripped 3 bases from V and 3 bases from J, with 19 bases between. The CDR3 sequence: CASSYLAGGLYYEQYF. The CDR3 nucleotides read TGTGCCAGCAGCTACCTTGCAGGGGGGCTCTACTACGAGCAGTACTTC.

This clone has a single count. The rearrangement links TRBV15 to TRBJ2-3, with TRBD2 matching 9 bases. Germline CDR1 is LNHNV and CDR2 is YYDKDF (reference sequence). The V gene end was trimmed by 3 bases and the J gene end by 5 bases; junction bases not matched to a gene: 15. This CDR3 spans 18 amino acids. This CDR3 is CATSRPDLLAGFEDTQYF. As DNA, the CDR3 is TGTGCCACCAGCAGGCCCGATCTTCTAGCGGGGTTTGAAGATACGCAGTATTTT.

The genes are TRBV7-2 and TRBJ2-2, with TRBD1 matching 10 bases. CDR1 and CDR2 (germline): SGHTA, FQGNSA. The CDR3 contains 15 residues. V gave up 3 bases and J gave up 4 bases; unmatched junction bases: 2. The CDR3 coding sequence is TGTGCCAGCAGCTTTGGGACAGGGGTCACCGGGGAGCTGTTTTTT. Amino acids: CASSFGTGVTGELFF. The full variable domain, in which reference TRBV7-2 and TRBJ2-2 provide the parts outside the CDR3, is GAGVSQSPSNKVTEKGKDVELRCDPISGHTALYWYRQSLGQGLEFLIYFQGNSAPDKSGLPSDRFSAERTGGSVSTLTIQRTQQEDSAVYLCASSFGTGVTGELFFGEGSRLTVL.